This T cell receptor (beta chain) was recovered during a study of T-cell reconstitution after alpha-beta-depleted transplantation in children (dated by TCRdb to 2016 to 2018). Study-level background: Using TCR repertoire profiling, the study followed T-cell immune reconstitution in a quantitative way in children after TCRalphabeta/CD19-depleted allogeneic hematopoietic cell transplantation.

Receptors were amplified or captured by PCR. For sequencing, an Illumina HiSeq 2500 was employed. To normalize quantification of the TCRbeta repertoire, the TCR libraries were built with molecular barcoding that relied on unique molecular identifiers. TCRdb reprocessing: public reads trimmed at Q25 with fastp, clones called with MiXCR, in-frame beta chains kept. Rows merge per CDR3 protein into single entries with the most common DNA and genes. The sample contains more than 200,000 distinct CDR3 sequences, about 8.7% of them found a single time. 35% to 40% of the sample is held by the ten biggest clonotypes. The treatment or condition label, as the study defines it: allogeneic hematopoietic cell transplantation with graft depleted of TCRalphabeta T cells and CD19 B cells. The children who served as transplant recipients had been given grafts of TCRalphabeta/CD19-depleted allogeneic hematopoietic cells.

Overall study results and their limits: Over subsequent months, a decline in hyperexpanded clone frequencies was noted, and after one year, T-cell counts and TCRbeta diversity were mostly ascribed to newly produced T cells. In some patients, the high TCRbeta diversity seen at day 60 was put down to recipient T cells and intrathymic progenitors that had survived conditioning. The apparently early recovery of alphabetaT-cell counts about two months after transplant reportedly depended on only several hundred rapidly expanded clones that came from non-depleted graft cells.

From the germline V gene (reference sequence), CDR1 is DFQATT and CDR2 is SNEGSKA. The CDR3 goes from the cysteine to the phenylalanine over 14 residues. Just the 42-base CDR3 DNA is kept, in frame starting at base 1. Trimming takes 2 bases from V and 4 bases from J, and the germline ends sit 12 bases apart. As regards this clonotype: Its antigen specificity is not known. No much larger clone is present one base from it, and per-base qualities are unavailable.

This chain joins TRBV20-1 to TRBJ1-5; a tentative D call is TRBD1 (5 bases match). This specimen was PBMCs, mostly from graft donor cells, taken 360 days after TCRalphabeta/CD19-depleted stem cell transplant. This clonotype was sampled from a male patient under 10 years old who had a stem cell transplant for acute myeloid leukemia, so the T cells may come from the graft donor. CDR3 sequence: CSARTAGLNQPQHF. The nucleotides are TGCAGTGCTAGAACGGCAGGGTTGAATCAGCCCCAGCATTTT.